This note documents a single T cell receptor beta chain sequence. Its antigen is unknown. This specimen comes from a study of T-cell memory formation after mild COVID-19. Study results and limitations: Contracting clones, day 15 to 85, had balanced CD4/CD8, and later expanders favored CD4+.

MiXCR was run by TCRdb on the 5' RACE reads, yielding one entry per CDR3 protein. The data contain 470,000 or so distinct CDR3 sequences, 20% of them singletons. The CDR3 has 14 residues. V was clipped by 6 bases and J by 4 bases; unmatched bases: 9. The chain links TRBV12-3 or TRBV12-4 to TRBJ2-7, with 7 bases identical to TRBD2. The TCR comes from an adult woman who had mild COVID-19 (a few samples of this study predate the infection). Cell type and time point are not known. The specimen sequenced was PBMCs or a T cell subset sorted from them (not recorded which). The CDR3 region is CASRRAAGAYEQYF. The CDR3, as DNA: TGTGCCAGCAGGAGGGCGGCGGGAGCGTACGAGCAGTACTTC.